This TCR beta chain was observed in a study of OX40 agonist ivuxolimab in advanced cancers. About the study: It was permissible to have had prior anti-PD-1, anti-PD-L1 or anti-CTLA-4 therapy, and around 40% had some.

Trimming removed 1 base from V and 0 bases from J, with 10 bases in between. The CDR3 consists of 17 residues. CDR1 and CDR2 from the germline V gene are SEHNR and FQNEAQ (reference sequence). Clones were sequenced by immunoSEQ multiplex PCR, and TCRdb holds only the in-frame ones, with some missing. The sample lists about 82,000 clones, 75% to 90% occurring once. The chain carries TRBV7-9 and TRBJ2-6; perhaps TRBD2 as D (5 bases). This clonotype was sampled from an adult with an advanced solid tumor such as melanoma, head and neck, liver or kidney cancer. Sequencing was performed on CD4+ or CD8+ T cells sorted from blood, taken in a trial of the OX40 agonist ivuxolimab. CDR3 coding DNA: TGTGCCAGCAGCTTAGGAGGGCAAATCTCTGGGGCCAACGTCCTGACTTTC. Residues: CASSLGGQISGANVLTF.